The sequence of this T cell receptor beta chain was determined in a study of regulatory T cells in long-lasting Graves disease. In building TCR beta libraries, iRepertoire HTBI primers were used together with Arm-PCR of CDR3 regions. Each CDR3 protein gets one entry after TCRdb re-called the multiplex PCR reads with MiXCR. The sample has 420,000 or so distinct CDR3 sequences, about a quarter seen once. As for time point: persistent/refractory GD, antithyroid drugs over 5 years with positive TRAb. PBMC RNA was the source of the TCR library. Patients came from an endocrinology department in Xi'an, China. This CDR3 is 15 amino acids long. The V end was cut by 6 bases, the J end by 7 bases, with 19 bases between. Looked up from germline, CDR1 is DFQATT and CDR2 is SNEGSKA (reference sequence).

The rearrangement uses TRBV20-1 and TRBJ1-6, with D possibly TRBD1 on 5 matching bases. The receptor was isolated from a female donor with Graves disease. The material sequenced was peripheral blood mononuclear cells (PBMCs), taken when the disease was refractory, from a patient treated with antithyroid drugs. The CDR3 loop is CSASPGAGVNSPLHF. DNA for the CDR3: TGCAGTGCAAGCCCCGGGGCGGGGGTGAATTCACCCCTCCACTTT.